What follows are 5 T cell receptor beta chains derived from one specimen sequenced in a study of shared clonotypes between healthy human individuals. TCRdb's copy holds only in-frame clones and misses some; the assay was immunoSEQ multiplex PCR. The table has more than 2 million clones, approximately 95% seen once. It was CD45RO-negative cells, positively selected for CCR7, that made up naive CD8 cells, with terminally differentiated effector memory CD45RA+ cells excluded. Sequences were obtained from naive CD8+ T cells sorted from blood. Receptor source: a man aged 18 to 30 in good health.

In its sample, this clone was seen once. V is TRBV6-6 and J is TRBJ2-3; D is ambiguous. Trimming took off 1 base at V and 6 bases at J, with 8 bases between the two ends. CDR3 size: 13 residues. The germline gives CDR1 MNHNY, CDR2 SVGAGI (reference sequence). CDR3 sequence reads: CASSYWVGDTQYF. CDR3 nucleotide sequence: TGTGCCAGCAGTTACTGGGTCGGGGATACGCAGTATTTT.

The chain links TRBV4-1 to TRBJ2-1, with D possibly TRBD2 on 6 matching bases. Deletions cut 3 bases from V and 10 bases from J, with 13 bases between. The germline CDR1 and CDR2 sequences are MGHRA and YSYEKL. This CDR3 has 13 residues. Here the CDR3 DNA reads TGCGCCAGCAGCCACAGACTAGTTTGGGAGCAGTTCTTC. The encoded protein is CASSHRLVWEQFF.

With respect to this clone: Distinct nucleotide sequences in the sample also encode this CDR3. This rearrangement joins TRBV4-1 to TRBJ2-3, with 7 bases aligning to TRBD1. This CDR3 spans 15 amino acids. Trimming at V came to 1 base and at J to 5 bases, leaving 6 bases not matched to a gene. CDR1 and CDR2 from the germline V gene are MGHRA and YSYEKL. CDR3 sequence: CASSQVEGAGDTQYF. CDR3 in DNA: TGCGCCAGCAGCCAAGTTGAGGGGGCCGGAGATACGCAGTATTTT.

The chain employs TRBV6-1 and TRBJ2-7; D ambiguous. CDR3 length: 18 residues. CDR1 is MNHNS, CDR2 SASEGT, per germline. V was cut by 2 bases and J by 3 bases, with 23 bases left in between. The CDR3 is CASSEFSARLLLGYEQYF. CDR3 sequence (DNA): TGTGCCAGCAGTGAATTTTCCGCCAGGCTTCTCCTAGGCTACGAGCAGTACTTC.

This clone was observed once. The V gene is TRBV7-8, the J gene TRBJ2-6; D remains ambiguous. The germline gives CDR1 SGHVS, CDR2 FQNEAQ. Trimming took off 5 bases at V and 4 bases at J, with 15 bases between the two ends. CDR3 size: 16 residues. Written as DNA, the CDR3 is TGTGCCAGCAGCCAACCCTTAGTTTCCGGGGCCAACGTCCTGACTTTC. It encodes CASSQPLVSGANVLTF.